These 18 T cell receptor beta chains were sequenced from one sample in a study of blood T cell repertoires in COVID-19. This table comes from immunoSEQ multiplex PCR, and its TCRdb copy is limited to in-frame clones, with some not included. The sample consists of 80,000 to 100,000 clones, less than 95% of them appearing once. Sequenced material: peripheral blood. The receptor source for this set is a man aged 60-69 years with acute or convalescent COVID-19.

The V call is TRBV6-5, the J call TRBJ1-2; D not resolved. Trimming stripped 6 bases from V and 6 bases from J, with 14 bases between. CDR1 and CDR2 from the germline V gene are MNHEY and SVGAGI. The CDR3 is 13 residues long. The CDR3 DNA is TGTGCCAGCAGATATACTCTGGCGGATGGCTACACCTTC. Its protein product is CASRYTLADGYTF.

The CDR3 is CASSLMGGTNTGELFF. CDR3 nucleotides: TGTGCCAGCAGCCTAATGGGGGGTACGAACACCGGGGAGCTGTTTTTT. The chain recombines TRBV21-1 with TRBJ2-2; no DNA check was done on the table's D call, TRBD2. TRBV21-1 is listed as a pseudogene. The CDR3 length is 16 residues.

The V and J genes are TRBV19 and TRBJ1-1, with 7 bases matching TRBD1. J gave up 0 bases and V 8 bases, and 6 bases lay outside the gene matches. The CDR3 runs to 14 residues. Germline CDR1 and CDR2: LNHDA and SQIVND (reference sequence). Here the CDR3 DNA reads TGTGCCAGTGAGACAGGGAACATGAACACTGAAGCTTTCTTT. Translated: CASETGNMNTEAFF.

The chain carries TRBV27 and TRBJ2-2; TRBD1 aligns across 8 bases. This CDR3 region has 14 residues. Germline CDR1 is MNHEY and CDR2 is SMNVEV (reference sequence). V shed 6 bases and J 3 bases; nucleotides not matched to a gene: 3. CDR3 protein: CASRKQGDTGELFF. The CDR3 region has the DNA TGTGCCAGCAGGAAACAGGGGGACACCGGGGAGCTGTTTTTT.

This sequence joins TRBV19 and TRBJ1-3; 7 bases align to TRBD1. The CDR3 length is 14 residues. Germline trimming cut 5 bases from V and 3 bases from J; bases unmatched to any gene: 4. The germline V gene encodes CDR1 LNHDA and CDR2 SQIVND (reference sequence). In nucleotides, the CDR3 is TGTGCCAGTAGTTCCACAGGGGTTGGAAACACCATATATTTT. It is translated as CASSSTGVGNTIYF.

J is TRBJ1-5 and V is TRBV7-6; TRBD1 matches at 7 bases. The CDR3 loop spans 14 amino acids. Germline CDR1 and CDR2: SGHVS and FNYEAQ. With 3 bases clipped from V and 11 bases from J, the junction kept 10 bases outside the gene matches. The CDR3 reads CASSLIQAGGSQHF. The DNA of the CDR3 is TGTGCCAGCAGCTTGATACAGGCAGGGGGGTCCCAGCATTTT. The full variable domain, completed using reference TRBV7-6 and TRBJ1-5, is GAGVSQSPRYKVTKRGQDVALRCDPISGHVSLYWYRQALGQGPEFLTYFNYEAQQDKSGLPNDRFSAERPEGSISTLTIQRTEQRDSAMYRCASSLIQAGGSQHFGDGTRLSIL.

V is TRBV10-1 and J is TRBJ1-5; the D is unclear. This CDR3 region has 13 residues. Germline values: CDR1 WNHNN, CDR2 SYGVQD (reference sequence). Between the trimmed V and J ends, which lost 11 bases and 1 base, there was a span of 12 bases. Written as DNA, the CDR3 is TGCGCCCGCACGGGAAAGAGCAATCAGCCCCAGCATTTT. Residues: CARTGKSNQPQHF.

Comments on this clone: At one of its ends the junction is not consistent with the germline gene, which may arise from a read error. This chain connects TRBV5-1 to TRBJ1-1, with D perhaps TRBD1 (5 bases). Per germline, CDR1 SGHRS and CDR2 YFSETQ. This CDR3 is 14 amino acids long. The CDR3 DNA follows: TGCGCCAGCAGATTGGGAAGGGGGAACACTGAAGCTTTCTTT. This sequence encodes CASRLGRGNTEAFF.

The V call is TRBV2, the J call TRBJ1-6, with D hard to call. Per the germline V gene, CDR1 is SNHLY and CDR2 is FYNNEI. The CDR3 totals 15 residues. Trimming took 0 bases from V and 0 from J, leaving 3 bases between them. CDR3 coding DNA: TGTGCCAGCAGTGAAGCGGCCTCCTATAATTCACCCCTCCACTTT. This translates into CASSEAASYNSPLHF.

The V gene is TRBV19, the J gene TRBJ1-1, with 9 bases identical to TRBD1. CDR1 LNHDA and CDR2 SQIVND come from the germline V gene (reference sequence). The CDR3 contains 14 residues. The trim removed 6 bases at V and 2 bases at J, leaving 4 bases unmatched. The DNA for the CDR3 is TGTGCCAGTAGATTACAGGGGGCAAACACTGAAGCTTTCTTT. Protein sequence: CASRLQGANTEAFF.

V gene TRBV4-1 combines with J gene TRBJ1-2, with TRBD1 identical over 9 bases. V lost 0 bases to trimming and J lost 7 bases; unmatched junction nucleotides: 6. Germline V lookup: CDR1 MGHRA, CDR2 YSYEKL. The CDR3 runs 15 residues. CDR3 sequence reads: CASSQDPRDRVGYTF. CDR3 coding DNA: TGCGCCAGCAGCCAAGATCCCCGGGACAGGGTTGGCTACACCTTC.

This CDR3 is CAWEPGGVAEAFF. The CDR3 DNA follows: TGTGCCTGGGAACCGGGGGGCGTTGCTGAAGCTTTCTTT. The V gene is TRBV30, the J gene TRBJ1-1, with D possibly being TRBD1 (6 bases). CDR1 and CDR2 from the germline V gene are GTSNPN and SVGIG (reference sequence). This CDR3 is 13 amino acids long. V was shortened by 5 bases and J by 6 bases, with 16 bases between the two germline ends.

This chain connects TRBV14 to TRBJ1-1; 12 bases line up with TRBD1. There are 23 residues in the CDR3. The trim removed 4 bases at V and 1 base at J, leaving 25 bases unmatched. The germline V gene encodes CDR1 SGHDN and CDR2 FVKESK. The CDR3 sequence: CASSLRNGTGGYVRPRKNTEAFF. In nucleotides, the CDR3 is TGTGCCAGCAGCCTCCGGAACGGGACAGGGGGCTATGTTCGGCCTCGTAAGAACACTGAAGCTTTCTTT.

This clone has only one observation. This sequence joins TRBV5-1 and TRBJ2-2; TRBD2 matches at 7 bases. This CDR3 is 14 amino acids long. From germline, CDR1 is SGHRS and CDR2 YFSETQ. V lost 7 bases and J lost 5; bases outside the gene matches: 8. The CDR3 DNA sequence: TGCGCCAGCGGGCGGGGGACCAGGACCGGGGAGCTGTTTTTT. Translated: CASGRGTRTGELFF.

Comment on this clone: At the DNA level, this CDR3 is encoded by other sequences in the same sample as well. This chain connects TRBV11-2 to TRBJ1-1, with D perhaps matching TRBD1 (5 bases). The ends were cut back, 5 bases at V and 4 bases at J, with 14 bases in the middle. There are 14 residues in the CDR3. Per germline, CDR1 SGHAT and CDR2 FQNNGV. The CDR3 sequence is CASSLVRGGTEAFF. The CDR3 bases are TGTGCCAGCAGCCTGGTGAGGGGAGGCACTGAAGCTTTCTTT.

The V gene is TRBV5-4, the J gene TRBJ1-4; D ambiguous. The CDR3 runs to 14 residues. The V gene lost 5 bases and the J gene lost 4 bases, with 12 bases spanning the gap. Germline lookup yields CDR1 SGHNT and CDR2 YYREEE (reference sequence). The CDR3 sequence is CASSSDRFNEKLFF. CDR3 DNA sequence: TGTGCCAGCAGTAGCGACCGGTTTAATGAAAAACTGTTTTTT.

This clone was detected only once. The CDR3 region has the DNA TGTGCCAGCAGTAAAGGGGTCCCTGAAGCTTTCTTT. It yields the protein CASSKGVPEAFF. The chain carries TRBV12-3 or TRBV12-4 and TRBJ1-1, with a tentative D call TRBD1 (5 bases). This CDR3 region has 12 residues. Trimming left V 5 bases short and J 6 bases short, with 10 bases between.

The chain joins TRBV5-1 to TRBJ1-2, with D possibly being TRBD1 (6 bases). The CDR3 totals 13 residues. Looked up from germline, CDR1 is SGHRS and CDR2 is YFSETQ. Trimming cost V 3 bases and J 0 bases, with 6 bases left between them. CDR3 sequence: CASSWTANYGYTF. The CDR3 DNA reads as TGCGCCAGCAGCTGGACAGCTAACTATGGCTACACCTTC.